The 14 T cell receptor beta chains below all came from one sample that was sequenced in a study of Ad26.COV2.S vaccination and SARS-CoV-2 variants. Clones were read by immunoSEQ multiplex PCR, and TCRdb kept only the in-frame ones, dropping some. The sample consists of 250,000 or so clones, approximately 90% of them appearing once. Treatment in this sample: about 20 received Ad26.COV2.S at low or high dose, single or two shots; roughly five received placebo; per-sample allocation not given. At day 63 after the first vaccine or placebo injection, samples were drawn. The sample consisted of peripheral blood, taken in a trial of Ad26.COV2.S vaccine versus placebo. These TCRs come from a person between 18 and 59 years old who received the Ad26.COV2.S COVID-19 vaccine or a placebo.

Concerning this clone itself: A read error may account for a junction end that differs from germline. V gene TRBV10-3 combines with J gene TRBJ2-5, with 7 bases fitting TRBD1. Germline loops: CDR1 ENHRY, CDR2 SYGVKD. CDR3 length: 11 amino acids. The CDR3 DNA reads TGTGCCATCAGTGGGGACAGCCCGTTTAACTTC. This gives the protein CAISGDSPFNF.

The V gene is TRBV5-1, the J gene TRBJ2-4; TRBD1 agrees at 10 bases. CDR3 length equals 15 residues. Trimming removed 3 bases from V and 8 bases from J; junction bases left unmatched: 8. CDR1 is SGHRS, CDR2 YFSETQ, per germline. CDR3 in DNA: TGCGCCAGCAGCTCGCACGGGACAGGGGCGGACATTCAGTACTTC. This encodes CASSSHGTGADIQYF. The full variable domain, rest sourced from reference TRBV5-1 and TRBJ2-4, is KAGVTQTPRYLIKTRGQQVTLSCSPISGHRSVSWYQQTPGQGLQFLFEYFSETQRNKGNFPGRFSGRQFSNSRSEMNVSTLELGDSALYLCASSSHGTGADIQYFGAGTRLSVL.

This chain joins TRBV12-5 and TRBJ2-7; 8 bases fit TRBD1. CDR1 and CDR2 (germline): LGHNT, FRNRAP. V lost 4 bases and J lost 1; bases outside the gene matches: 3. The CDR3 runs 14 residues. The CDR3 loop reads CASGSGQGSYEQYF. CDR3 DNA sequence: TGTGCTAGTGGTTCCGGACAGGGATCCTACGAGCAGTACTTC.

V is TRBV7-9 and J is TRBJ2-1; 11 nucleotides agree with TRBD2. The CDR3 length is 14 residues. Germline CDR1 SEHNR, CDR2 FQNEAQ (reference sequence). Trimming cost V 7 bases and J 8 bases; bases outside gene matches: 7. As DNA, the CDR3 is TGTGCCAGCAACCCAACTAGCGGGAGCTATGAGCAGTTCTTC. Protein sequence: CASNPTSGSYEQFF.

The table lists this clone with a few counts. V is TRBV29-1 and J is TRBJ1-2; TRBD1 might be the D (5 bases). The CDR3 length is 12 residues. Germline V lookup: CDR1 SQVTM, CDR2 ANQGSEA. V was shortened by 4 bases and J by 7 bases, with 13 bases between the two germline ends. CDR3 nucleotide sequence: TGCAGCGTTGGGGACCCCACGGGTGGCTACACCTTC. As protein: CSVGDPTGGYTF.

V is TRBV19 and J is TRBJ1-2, with D possibly matching TRBD1 (6 bases). CDR1 is LNHDA and CDR2 is SQIVND in the germline V gene (reference sequence). This CDR3 contains 14 residues. V lost 7 bases and J lost 1, with 13 bases in between. The CDR3 region is CASTRGTFNYGYTF. In DNA form, the CDR3 reads TGTGCCAGTACCCGCGGGACATTTAACTATGGCTACACCTTC.

In DNA, the CDR3 is TGTGCCAGCAACGACCGGGACTGGCGTAACTATGGCTACACCTTC. Its translation: CASNDRDWRNYGYTF. V is TRBV6-6 and J is TRBJ1-2; tentatively, D is TRBD1 (5 bases). The germline V gene has CDR1 MNHNY and CDR2 SVGAGI (reference sequence). V gave up 7 bases and J gave up 1 base, with 16 bases separating them. The CDR3 contains 15 residues.

This clone was found once. V gene TRBV21-1 combines with J gene TRBJ2-7; TRBD1 is the table's D call and was not checked against the DNA. TRBV21-1 is assigned pseudogene status. The length of the CDR3 is 17 residues. The CDR3 DNA reads as TGTGCCAACGCGCCTGGCAGCAGCATTCCAGGGGAGTACCAGCAGTACGTC. Residues: CANAPGSSIPGEYQQYV.

J is TRBJ2-6 and V is TRBV27, with D hard to call. There are 15 residues in the CDR3. V dropped 3 bases and J dropped 1 base, with 7 bases sitting between them. Germline assignment: CDR1 MNHEY and CDR2 SMNVEV (reference sequence). In nucleotides, the CDR3 is TGTGCCAGCAGTTTTAGCCGGTCTGGGGCCAACGTCCTGACTTTC. It specifies CASSFSRSGANVLTF.

The rearrangement uses TRBV7-2 and TRBJ2-1; 8 bases are shared with TRBD2. V shed 0 bases, J shed 3 bases, and the junction held 1 base outside the gene matches. Germline CDR1 reads SGHTA; CDR2 reads FQGNSA. This CDR3 spans 15 amino acids. The CDR3 sequence: CASSLASGVYNEQFF. The CDR3 nucleotides are TGTGCCAGCAGCTTAGCTAGCGGGGTCTACAATGAGCAGTTCTTC. Combining the CDR3 with reference TRBV7-2 and TRBJ2-1 gives the whole variable domain GAGVSQSPSNKVTEKGKDVELRCDPISGHTALYWYRQSLGQGLEFLIYFQGNSAPDKSGLPSDRFSAERTGGSVSTLTIQRTQQEDSAVYLCASSLASGVYNEQFFGPGTRLTVL.

The CDR3 DNA sequence: TGTGCCAGCAGCCCCCGCGGGGCGGGGGGGAAGAATGAGCAGTTCTTC. Translating it yields CASSPRGAGGKNEQFF. J is TRBJ2-1 and V is TRBV11-3; 9 bases line up with TRBD2. J gave up 7 bases and V 5 bases, and 12 bases lay outside the gene matches. Germline CDR1 reads SGHNT; CDR2 reads YENEEA. CDR3 length equals 16 residues.

The chain carries TRBV4-3 and TRBJ2-3; TRBD2 matches at 11 bases. This CDR3 spans 15 amino acids. The germline gives CDR1 LGHNA, CDR2 YSLEER. Germline trimming cut 0 bases from V and 7 bases from J; bases unmatched to any gene: 3. CDR3 coding DNA: TGCGCCAGCAGCCAAGATAGCGGGAGGGCAAATACGCAGTATTTT. Encoded protein: CASSQDSGRANTQYF.

Concerning this clone: Other DNA variants within this sample encode the same CDR3. This rearrangement joins TRBV5-6 to TRBJ1-5; no clear D gene. V dropped 0 bases and J dropped 5 bases, with 9 bases sitting between them. The CDR3 is 14 amino acids. The germline CDR1 and CDR2 sequences are SGHDT and YYEEEE. The chain's CDR3 is CASSLATGYQPQHF. CDR3 nucleotide sequence: TGTGCCAGCAGCTTGGCGACGGGGTATCAGCCCCAGCATTTT. The entire variable domain, with the rest obtained from reference TRBV5-6 and TRBJ1-5, is as follows: DAGVTQSPTHLIKTRGQQVTLRCSPKSGHDTVSWYQQALGQGPQFIFQYYEEEERQRGNFPDRFSGHQFPNYSSELNVNALLLGDSALYLCASSLATGYQPQHFGDGTRLSIL.

This CDR3 reads CASSYGTSGFYEQYV. The CDR3 DNA follows: TGTGCCAGCAGTTACGGGACTAGCGGCTTTTACGAGCAGTACGTC. The chain recombines TRBV6-2 or TRBV6-3 with TRBJ2-7, with 11 bases that match TRBD2. With V trimmed by 2 bases and J by 4 bases, 4 bases remained unmatched. This CDR3 comprises 15 residues. Germline values: CDR1 MNHEY, CDR2 SVGEGT.